This TCR beta chain comes out of a study of PD-1 blockade in classical Hodgkin lymphoma. Background on the study: Patients got intravenous nivolumab 3 mg/kg every 2 weeks. Study-wide results and limits: At C4D1, TCR diversity had climbed significantly for CD4+ cells, though not for CD8+ cells. Whoever responded completely had baseline diversity much like that seen in newly diagnosed patients.

Trimming took off 5 bases at V and 12 bases at J, with 23 bases between the two ends. CDR1 and CDR2 from the germline V gene are LNHDA and SQIVND (reference sequence). There are 15 residues in the CDR3. All patients experienced relapse after autologous stem cell transplantation, and brentuximab vedotin exposure was variable. Under best response, outcomes were complete response, partial response or progressive disease. Measured with immunoSEQ multiplex PCR; TCRdb has only the in-frame clones, and not every one. The sample records about 85,000 clones, around 90% being singletons. With regard to this clone: Its antigen is still unknown.

The source was peripheral blood mononuclear cells (PBMCs), collected before the second cycle of nivolumab. The chain is built from TRBV19 and TRBJ2-1; TRBD2 is a possible D gene (6 bases). The sequence was collected from a human donor with classical Hodgkin lymphoma. This chain's CDR3 is CASSPVGDSSAPQFF. In nucleotides, the CDR3 is TGTGCCAGTAGTCCTGTGGGGGACTCGTCCGCCCCGCAGTTCTTC.